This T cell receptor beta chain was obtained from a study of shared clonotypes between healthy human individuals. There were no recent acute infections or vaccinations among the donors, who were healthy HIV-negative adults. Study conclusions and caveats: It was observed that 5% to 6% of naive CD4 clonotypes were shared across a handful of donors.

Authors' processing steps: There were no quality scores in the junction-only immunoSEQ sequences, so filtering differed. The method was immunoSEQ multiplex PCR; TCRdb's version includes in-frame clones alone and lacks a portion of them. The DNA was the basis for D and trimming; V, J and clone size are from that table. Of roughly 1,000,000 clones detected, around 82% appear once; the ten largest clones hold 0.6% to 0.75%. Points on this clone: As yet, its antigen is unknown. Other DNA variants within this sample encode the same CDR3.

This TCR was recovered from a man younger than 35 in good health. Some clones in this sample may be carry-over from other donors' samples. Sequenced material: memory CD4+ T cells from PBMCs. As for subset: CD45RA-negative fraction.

The CDR3 DNA reads as TGTGCCAGCAAATTCGCAGATACGCAGTATTTT. This translates into CASKFADTQYF. The genes are TRBV2 and TRBJ2-3; no reliable D call. The CDR3 covers 11 residues. Looked up from germline, CDR1 is SNHLY and CDR2 is FYNNEI. The V end lost 7 bases, the J end lost 4 bases, and 6 bases lay between the germline ends.